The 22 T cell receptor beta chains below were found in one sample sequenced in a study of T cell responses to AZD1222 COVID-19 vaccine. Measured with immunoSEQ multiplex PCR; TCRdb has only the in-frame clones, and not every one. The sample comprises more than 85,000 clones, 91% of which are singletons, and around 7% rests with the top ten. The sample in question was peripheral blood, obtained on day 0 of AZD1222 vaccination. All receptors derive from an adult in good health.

This chain's CDR3 is CASSPGGRRQEKLFF. CDR3 nucleotide sequence: TGTGCCAGCTCACCGGGGGGACGGAGGCAAGAAAAACTGTTTTTT. The rearrangement links TRBV18 to TRBJ1-4; possible D gene TRBD1, 5 bases. The length of the CDR3 is 15 residues. V was cut by 3 bases and J by 8 bases, with 16 bases left in between. CDR1 KGHSH and CDR2 LQKENI come from the germline V gene.

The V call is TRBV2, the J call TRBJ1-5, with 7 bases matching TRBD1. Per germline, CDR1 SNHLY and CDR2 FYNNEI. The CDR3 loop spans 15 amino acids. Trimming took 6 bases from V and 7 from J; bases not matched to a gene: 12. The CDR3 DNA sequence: TGTGCCAGCAGCGAGGGAGGACAGGAGGGCCAGCCCCAGCATTTT. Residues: CASSEGGQEGQPQHF. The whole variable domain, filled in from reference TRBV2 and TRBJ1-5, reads EPEVTQTPSHQVTQMGQEVILRCVPISNHLYFYWYRQILGQKVEFLVSFYNNEISEKSEIFDDQFSVERPDGSNFTLKIRSTKLEDSAMYFCASSEGGQEGQPQHFGDGTRLSIL.

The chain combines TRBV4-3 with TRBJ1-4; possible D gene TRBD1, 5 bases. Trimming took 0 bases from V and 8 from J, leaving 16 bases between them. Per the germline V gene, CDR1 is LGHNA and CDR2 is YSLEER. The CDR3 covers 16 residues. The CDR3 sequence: CASSQDKGRGWEKLFF. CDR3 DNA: TGCGCCAGCAGCCAAGATAAGGGCCGGGGGTGGGAAAAACTGTTTTTT.

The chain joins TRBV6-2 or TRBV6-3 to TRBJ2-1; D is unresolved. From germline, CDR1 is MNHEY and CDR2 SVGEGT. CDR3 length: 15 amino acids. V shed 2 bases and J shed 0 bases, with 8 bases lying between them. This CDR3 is CASSYGPSSYNEQFF. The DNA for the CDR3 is TGTGCCAGCAGTTACGGGCCAAGCTCCTACAATGAGCAGTTCTTC.

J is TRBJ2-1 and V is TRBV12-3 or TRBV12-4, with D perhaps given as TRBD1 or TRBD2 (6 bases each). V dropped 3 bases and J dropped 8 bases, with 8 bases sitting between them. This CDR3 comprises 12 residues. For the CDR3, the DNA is TGTGCCAGCAGTTTTAGGGGGGATGAGCAGTTCTTC. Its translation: CASSFRGDEQFF.

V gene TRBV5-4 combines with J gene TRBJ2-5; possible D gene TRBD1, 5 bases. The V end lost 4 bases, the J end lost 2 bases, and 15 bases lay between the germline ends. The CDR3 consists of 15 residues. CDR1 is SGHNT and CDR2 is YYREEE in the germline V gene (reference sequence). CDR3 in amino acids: CASSLSSGLQETQYF. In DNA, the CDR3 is TGTGCCAGCAGCCTCTCGTCAGGGCTTCAAGAGACCCAGTACTTC.

The DNA of the CDR3 is TGTGCCAGCAGCCCGACAGGGACTTTAGCCTACGAGCAGTACTTC. Its translation is CASSPTGTLAYEQYF. J is TRBJ2-7 and V is TRBV11-2; D might be TRBD1 (7 bases). Germline values: CDR1 SGHAT, CDR2 FQNNGV. The V end lost 5 bases, the J end lost 2 bases, and 16 bases lay between the germline ends. This CDR3 comprises 15 residues.

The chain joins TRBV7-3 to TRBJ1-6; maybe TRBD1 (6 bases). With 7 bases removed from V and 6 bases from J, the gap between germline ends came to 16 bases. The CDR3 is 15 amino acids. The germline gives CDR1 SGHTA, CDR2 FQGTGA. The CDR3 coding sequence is TGTGCCAGCACCAGAGGGGGGCTTAGTAATTCACCCCTCCACTTT. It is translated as CASTRGGLSNSPLHF.

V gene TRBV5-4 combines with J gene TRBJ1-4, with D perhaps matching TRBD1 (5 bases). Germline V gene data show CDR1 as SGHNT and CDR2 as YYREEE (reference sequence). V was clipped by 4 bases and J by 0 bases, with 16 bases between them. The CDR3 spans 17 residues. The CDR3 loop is CASSRGADTPTNEKLFF. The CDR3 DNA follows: TGTGCCAGCAGCCGCGGGGCGGACACTCCAACTAATGAAAAACTGTTTTTT.

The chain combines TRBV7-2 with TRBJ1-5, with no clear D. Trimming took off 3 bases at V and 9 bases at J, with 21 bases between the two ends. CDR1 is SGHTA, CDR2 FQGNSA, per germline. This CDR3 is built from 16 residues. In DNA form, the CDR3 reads TGTGCCAGCAGCTTCGATCACAACCCCGGGAGCTGGCCCCAGCATTTT. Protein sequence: CASSFDHNPGSWPQHF.

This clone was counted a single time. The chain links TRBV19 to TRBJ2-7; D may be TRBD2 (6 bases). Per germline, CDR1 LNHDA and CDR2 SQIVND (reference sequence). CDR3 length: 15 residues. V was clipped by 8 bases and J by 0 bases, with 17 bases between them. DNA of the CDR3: TGTGCCAGTGCCCGTCGGGGGACTCCCTCCTACGAGCAGTACTTC. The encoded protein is CASARRGTPSYEQYF.

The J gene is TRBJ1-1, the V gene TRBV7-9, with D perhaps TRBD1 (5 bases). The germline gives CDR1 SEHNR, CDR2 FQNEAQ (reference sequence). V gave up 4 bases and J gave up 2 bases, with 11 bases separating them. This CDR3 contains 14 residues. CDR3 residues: CASSWGEFNTEAFF. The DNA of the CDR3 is TGTGCCAGCAGCTGGGGGGAATTTAACACTGAAGCTTTCTTT.

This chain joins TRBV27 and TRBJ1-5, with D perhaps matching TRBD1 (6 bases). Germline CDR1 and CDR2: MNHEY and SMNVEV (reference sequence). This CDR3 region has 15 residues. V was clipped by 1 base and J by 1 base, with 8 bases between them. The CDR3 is CASSLWGPSNQPQHF. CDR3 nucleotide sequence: TGTGCCAGCAGTTTATGGGGGCCGAGCAATCAGCCCCAGCATTTT.

This CDR3 is CASSLRGTGGTYNSPLHF. The CDR3 nucleotides read TGTGCCAGCAGTTTAAGGGGGACCGGGGGAACCTATAATTCACCCCTCCACTTT. This chain uses TRBV27 with TRBJ1-6, with a possible D match to TRBD1 (6 bases). The CDR3 covers 18 residues. Trimming removed 2 bases at V and 2 bases at J, with 16 bases between. Germline CDR1 and CDR2: MNHEY and SMNVEV (reference sequence).

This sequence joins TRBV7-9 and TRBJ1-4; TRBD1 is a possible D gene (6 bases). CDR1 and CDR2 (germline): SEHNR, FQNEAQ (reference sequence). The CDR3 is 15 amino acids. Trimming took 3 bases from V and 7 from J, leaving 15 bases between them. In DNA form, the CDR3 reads TGTGCCAGCAGCTTTAGGGGGGATTCGGGTGAAAAACTGTTTTTT. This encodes CASSFRGDSGEKLFF.

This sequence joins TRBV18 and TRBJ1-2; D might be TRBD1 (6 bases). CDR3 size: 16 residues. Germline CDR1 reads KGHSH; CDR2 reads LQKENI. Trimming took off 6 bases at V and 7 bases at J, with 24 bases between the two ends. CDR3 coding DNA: TGTGCCAGCTCTTTTAACCGGGACACTGCTCATAGTGGCTACACCTTC. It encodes CASSFNRDTAHSGYTF.

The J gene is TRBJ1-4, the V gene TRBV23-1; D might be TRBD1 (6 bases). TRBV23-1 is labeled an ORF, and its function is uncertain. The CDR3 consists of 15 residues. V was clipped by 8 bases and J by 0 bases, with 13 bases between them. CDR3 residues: CASGSGTTTNEKLFF. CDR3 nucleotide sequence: TGCGCCAGCGGCTCCGGGACAACAACTAATGAAAAACTGTTTTTT.

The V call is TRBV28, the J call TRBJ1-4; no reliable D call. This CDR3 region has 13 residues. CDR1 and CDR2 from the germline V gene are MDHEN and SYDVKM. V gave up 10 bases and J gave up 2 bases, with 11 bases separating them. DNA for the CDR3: TGTGCCACCTACAGCTGGACTAATGAAAAACTGTTTTTT. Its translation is CATYSWTNEKLFF.

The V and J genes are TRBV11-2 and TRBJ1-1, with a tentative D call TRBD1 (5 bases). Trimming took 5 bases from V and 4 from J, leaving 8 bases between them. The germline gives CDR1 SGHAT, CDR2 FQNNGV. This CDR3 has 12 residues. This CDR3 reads CASSTQGTEAFF. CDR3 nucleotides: TGTGCCAGCAGCACCCAGGGCACTGAAGCTTTCTTT.

The CDR3 sequence: CASGLETALREKLFF. CDR3 nucleotide sequence: TGTGCTAGTGGTTTGGAGACAGCCCTTCGCGAAAAACTGTTTTTT. The chain has TRBV12-5 and TRBJ1-4, with a weak D call TRBD1 (5 bases). The ends were cut back, 1 base at V and 8 bases at J, with 14 bases in the middle. The V gene's germline CDR1 is LGHNT and CDR2 FRNRAP. This CDR3 contains 15 residues. The full variable domain, with the rest looked up from reference TRBV12-5 and TRBJ1-4, is DARVTQTPRHKVTEMGQEVTMRCQPILGHNTVFWYRQTMMQGLELLAYFRNRAPLDDSGMPKDRFSAEMPDATLATLKIQPSEPRDSAVYFCASGLETALREKLFFGSGTQLSVL.

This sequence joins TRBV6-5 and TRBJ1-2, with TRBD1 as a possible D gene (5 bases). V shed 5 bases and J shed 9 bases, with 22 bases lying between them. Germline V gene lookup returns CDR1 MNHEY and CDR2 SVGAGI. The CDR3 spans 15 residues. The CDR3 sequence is CASSPGTAGHSSYTF. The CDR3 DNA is TGTGCCAGCAGTCCCGGGACCGCCGGCCACTCGAGCTACACCTTC.

The CDR3 DNA sequence: TGTGCCAGCAGCCGGTTAGGTAGCGGGAGTTATTCGGATGAGCAGTTCTTC. Residues: CASSRLGSGSYSDEQFF. The gene calls are TRBV7-9 and TRBJ2-1; TRBD2 matches at 9 bases. CDR3 length equals 17 residues. Per germline, CDR1 SEHNR and CDR2 FQNEAQ (reference sequence). Trimming cost V 5 bases and J 8 bases; bases outside gene matches: 16.